The rows below give T cell receptor beta chains drawn from one sample of a study of T cells in Graves' hyperthyroidism and ophthalmopathy. MiXCR was run by TCRdb on the multiplex PCR reads, yielding one entry per CDR3 protein. Among about 570,000 distinct CDR3 sequences listed, under 60% were seen once. The sample taken for sequencing was peripheral blood or thyroid tissue (not recorded which). The receptors derive from an adult woman with Graves' disease, either hyperthyroidism or ophthalmopathy (not recorded which). Each CDR3 is given with its conserved first and last residue. The order of the fields is J gene, clone size, D gene, V gene, CDR3 DNA, CDR3 protein. D genes are given only for firm matches. Part of the rows lack a size; the others show once, few, many or a class for expanded clones.

TRBJ2-7,many,-,TRBV28,TGTGCCAGCAGTTTTCCGGGAATTGGGTACGAGCAGTACTTC,CASSFPGIGYEQYF
TRBJ2-5,-,TRBD1,TRBV10-3,TGTGCCATCGCCACAGGGGTGGCGGAGGAGACCCAGTACTTC,CAIATGVAEETQYF
TRBJ1-5,-,-,TRBV10-3,TGTGCCATCAGTGAGACAGGGCCTAATCAGCCCCAGCATTTT,CAISETGPNQPQHF
TRBJ2-6,many,-,TRBV29-1,TGCAGCGTGGGGCACTCTGGGGCCAACGTCCTGACTTTC,CSVGHSGANVLTF
TRBJ2-7,many,-,TRBV12-3/TRBV12-4,TGTGCCAGCAGTTTAATAGGGCTGAGCGAGCAGTACTTC,CASSLIGLSEQYF
TRBJ1-3,many,-,TRBV5-8,TGTGCCAGCAGCTTCCCGGATGGAAACACCATATATTTT,CASSFPDGNTIYF
TRBJ1-2,-,TRBD1,TRBV7-9,TGTGCCAGCAGAGGACAGGGGGGCTACACCTTC,CASRGQGGYTF
TRBJ1-1,-,-,TRBV5-1,TGCGCCAGCGGGCTGGATATGGGCACTGAAGCTTTCTTT,CASGLDMGTEAFF
TRBJ2-5,-,TRBD2,TRBV29-1,TGCAGTCGTATAGCGGGAGGTGAGACCCAGTACTTC,CSRIAGGETQYF
TRBJ1-5,many,-,TRBV7-3,TGTGCCAGCAGCCTACATAGCAATCAGCCCCAGCATTTT,CASSLHSNQPQHF
TRBJ1-6,many,-,TRBV4-2,TGTGCCAGCAGCCAAAGCTTGGCTTCACCCCTCCACTTT,CASSQSLASPLHF
TRBJ2-7,many,TRBD2,TRBV7-3,TGTGCCAGCAGCTCCCGGGGACTACAGCTCTACGAGCAGTACTTC,CASSSRGLQLYEQYF
TRBJ1-4,many,-,TRBV15,TGTGCCACCAGCAGAGATGGGGGAGGGGATGAAAAACTGTTTTTT,CATSRDGGGDEKLFF
TRBJ2-7,few,-,TRBV10-3,TGTGCCATCAGTGTTCGGGAGAGCTCCTACGAGCAGTACTTC,CAISVRESSYEQYF
TRBJ1-2,-,-,TRBV10-3,TGTGCCATCAGCCCGACAGGCGGGAGGGTTAGTGGCTACACCTTC,CAISPTGGRVSGYTF
TRBJ1-1,-,-,TRBV10-2,TGCGCCAGCGTCTGCAGGACGGTGAACACTGAAGCTTTCTTT,CASVCRTVNTEAFF
TRBJ2-7,-,TRBD2,TRBV7-3,TGTGCCAGCAGTGTCAGCGGGAGTCTACACAATGAGCAGTACTTC,CASSVSGSLHNEQYF
TRBJ1-5,-,-,TRBV12-3/TRBV12-4,TGTGCCAGCAGTTTCTTTATGGGGTCGGGGCAGCCCCAGCATTTT,CASSFFMGSGQPQHF
TRBJ2-7,-,TRBD2,TRBV6-1,TGTGCCAGCAGTTACACGGGAGGGTCGTCGCAGTACTTC,CASSYTGGSSQYF
TRBJ2-6,many,TRBD1,TRBV11-2,TGTGCCAGCAGCTTACTTCAGGGGGCTGGGGCCAACGTCCTGACTTTC,CASSLLQGAGANVLTF
TRBJ2-5,-,TRBD1,TRBV7-9,TGTGCCAGCAGTTTTAGGACAGGGGGTCGGGAGACCCAGTACTTC,CASSFRTGGRETQYF
TRBJ1-5,-,-,TRBV7-6,TGTGCCAGCAGCTTCGGGGGGGGTCACCAGCCCCAGCATTTT,CASSFGGGHQPQHF
TRBJ1-5,-,-,TRBV24-1,TGTGCCACCGAGGGACCGAATAATCAACCCCAGCATTTT,CATEGPNNQPQHF
TRBJ2-7,many,-,TRBV5-6,TGTGCCAGCTTTTCGAGGGCCACGATCTCCTACGAGCAGTACTTC,CASFSRATISYEQYF
TRBJ2-5,many,-,TRBV7-9,TGTGCCAGCAGTAAGTCCCCGCGATTAGGAGAGACCCAGTACTTC,CASSKSPRLGETQYF
TRBJ1-5,many,-,TRBV6-5,TGTGCCAGCAAGTTGACAGGCTATAGCAATCAGCCCCAGCATTTT,CASKLTGYSNQPQHF
TRBJ1-2,many,-,TRBV4-1,TGCGCCAGCAGCCGACTCCACCGGGGCGACTATGGCTACACCTTC,CASSRLHRGDYGYTF
TRBJ2-7,-,TRBD2,TRBV27,TGTGCCAGCAGTATACTAGCGGGAGGACTTCACGAGCAGTACTTC,CASSILAGGLHEQYF
TRBJ1-5,few,TRBD1,TRBV6-5,TGTGCCAGCAGACAGGGGGCGAATTATGCCGATCAGCCCCAGCATTTT,CASRQGANYADQPQHF
TRBJ1-6,many,-,TRBV6-5,TGTGCCAGCAGTCGGGCAGGGGAACATTCACCCCTCCACTTT,CASSRAGEHSPLHF
TRBJ1-2,many,TRBD1,TRBV29-1,TGCAGCGCCCTAGGGCAGGGGGACTATGGCTACACCTTC,CSALGQGDYGYTF
TRBJ1-2,-,-,TRBV29-1,TGCAGCGTTGACGTGGGGGCGTATGGCTACACCTTC,CSVDVGAYGYTF
TRBJ1-1,-,-,TRBV9,TGTGCCAGCAGCGTACAGGGGAGATTGAACACTGAAGCTTTCTTT,CASSVQGRLNTEAFF
TRBJ1-1,-,-,TRBV29-1,TGCAGCGCCATCACAGGGAACACTGAAGCTTTCTTT,CSAITGNTEAFF
TRBJ2-7,few,TRBD2,TRBV20-1,TGCAGTGCTGGGCGTTCGGGCGGGGGCTCCTACGAGCAGTACTTC,CSAGRSGGGSYEQYF
TRBJ2-3,-,TRBD2,TRBV2,TGTGCCACCAAACCTTTAGCGGGAGTAGGAGATACGCAGTATTTT,CATKPLAGVGDTQYF
TRBJ2-7,many,TRBD2,TRBV12-3/TRBV12-4,TGTGCCAGCAGAACTACTAGCGGGAGGAACTACGAGCAGTACTTC,CASRTTSGRNYEQYF
TRBJ2-1,once,-,TRBV7-8,TGTGCCAGCAGCTTCGACGGCACAAATGAGCAGTTCTTC,CASSFDGTNEQFF
TRBJ2-5,many,TRBD2,TRBV3-1,TGTGCCAGCAGCCAGCGACTAGCGGGAGTAGGTGAGACCCAGTACTTC,CASSQRLAGVGETQYF
TRBJ2-7,-,-,TRBV10-3,TGTGCCATCAGTGAGTCACGGGGCGGCAGGGCCGCCGGCGAGCAGTACTTC,CAISESRGGRAAGEQYF
TRBJ1-5,once,TRBD1,TRBV2,TGTGCCAGCACCAGGGAACAGGGGAGCAATCAGCCCCAGCATTTT,CASTREQGSNQPQHF
TRBJ1-4,few,-,TRBV30,TGTGCCTGGAGTGAACAGAATAATGAAAAACTGTTTTTT,CAWSEQNNEKLFF
TRBJ2-5,few,TRBD2,TRBV29-1,TGCAGCGTTGAGCCGGGACTAGGAGGTTGGGAGACCCAGTACTTC,CSVEPGLGGWETQYF
TRBJ2-6,-,-,TRBV19,TGTGCCAGCCTCTATACTCAGGGGGCCAACGTCCTGACTTTC,CASLYTQGANVLTF
TRBJ1-5,many,-,TRBV27,TGTGCCAGCAGTTGGGGGGGGGATAGCAATCAGCCCCAGCATTTT,CASSWGGDSNQPQHF
TRBJ1-3,few,TRBD1,TRBV6-6,TGTGCCAGCAGCCCAATGACAGGGGGTGACTCTGGAAACACCATATATTTT,CASSPMTGGDSGNTIYF
TRBJ1-1,many,-,TRBV11-3,TGTGCCAGCAGCCAACGATTCGGGGGCCTGAACACTGAAGCTTTCTTT,CASSQRFGGLNTEAFF
TRBJ2-2,-,-,TRBV7-2,TGTGCCAGCAGCTTAAAGGACAGACCCACCGGGGAGCTGTTTTTT,CASSLKDRPTGELFF
TRBJ1-1,-,-,TRBV15,TGTGCCACCAGCAGAGCGTCAGCAGGCATGAACACTGAAGCTTTCTTT,CATSRASAGMNTEAFF
TRBJ2-3,many,-,TRBV11-3,TGTGCCAGCAGCTACTATAGCACAGATACGCAGTATTTT,CASSYYSTDTQYF
TRBJ2-5,-,-,TRBV7-9,TGTGCCAGCAGCTTAGGGGGGAGAGGAGCTGGAGAGACCCAGTACTTC,CASSLGGRGAGETQYF
TRBJ1-2,-,-,TRBV5-1,TGCGCCAGCAGCAGATTCCCAGACAGCTATGGCTACACCTTC,CASSRFPDSYGYTF
TRBJ1-2,many,-,TRBV6-5,TGTGCCAGCAGTTACATAAACAGGGCCCCGGATGGCTACACCTTC,CASSYINRAPDGYTF
TRBJ2-7,few,TRBD2,TRBV28,TGTGCCAGCAGTTATGGGACTAGCCGCGAGCAGTACTTC,CASSYGTSREQYF
TRBJ1-5,-,-,TRBV2,TGTGCCAGCAGCTTAGTGGGGGGCCTAAGCAATCAGCCCCAGCATTTT,CASSLVGGLSNQPQHF
TRBJ1-2,many,-,TRBV7-6,TGTGCCAGCGGGGGGGGAACTAACTATGGCTACACCTTC,CASGGGTNYGYTF
TRBJ2-2,many,-,TRBV10-3,TGTGCCATCAGTGAGTCTGGATGGAACACCGGGGAGCTGTTTTTT,CAISESGWNTGELFF
TRBJ1-1,-,TRBD1,TRBV4-1,TGCGCCAGCAGCCAAGTCCAGGGGGCGTTT,CASSQVQGAF
TRBJ1-1,-,-,TRBV11-2,TGTGCCTCGACCAGGGGACCTGAGAACACTGAAGCTTTCTTT,CASTRGPENTEAFF